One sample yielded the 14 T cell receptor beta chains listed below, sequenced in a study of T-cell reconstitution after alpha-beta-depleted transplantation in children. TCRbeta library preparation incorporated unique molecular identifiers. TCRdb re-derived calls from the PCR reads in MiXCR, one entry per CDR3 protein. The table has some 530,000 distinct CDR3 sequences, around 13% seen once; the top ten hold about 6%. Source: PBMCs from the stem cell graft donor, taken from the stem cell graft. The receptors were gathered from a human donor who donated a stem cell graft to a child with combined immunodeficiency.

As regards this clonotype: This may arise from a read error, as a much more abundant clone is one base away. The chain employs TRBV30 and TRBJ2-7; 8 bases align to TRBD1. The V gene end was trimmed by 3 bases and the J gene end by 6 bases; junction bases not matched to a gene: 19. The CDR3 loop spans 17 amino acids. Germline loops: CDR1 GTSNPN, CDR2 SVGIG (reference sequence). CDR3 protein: CAWSASFFRTGRFEQYF. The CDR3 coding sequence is TGTGCCTGGAGCGCTTCTTTCTTTAGGACAGGGCGCTTCGAGCAGTACTTC. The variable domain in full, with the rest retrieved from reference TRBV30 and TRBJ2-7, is SQTIHQWPATLVQPVGSPLSLECTVEGTSNPNLYWYRQAAGRGLQLLFYSVGIGQISSEVPQNLSASRPQDRQFILSSKKLLLSDSGFYLCAWSASFFRTGRFEQYFGPGTRLTVT.

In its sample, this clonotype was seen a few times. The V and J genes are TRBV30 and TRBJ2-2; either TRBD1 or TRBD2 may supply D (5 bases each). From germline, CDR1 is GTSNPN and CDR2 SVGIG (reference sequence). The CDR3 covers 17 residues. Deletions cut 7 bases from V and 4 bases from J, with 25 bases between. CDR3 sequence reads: CAFKAPDGTTGTGELFF. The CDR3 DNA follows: TGTGCCTTCAAGGCCCCGGACGGGACCACGGGCACCGGGGAGCTGTTTTTT.

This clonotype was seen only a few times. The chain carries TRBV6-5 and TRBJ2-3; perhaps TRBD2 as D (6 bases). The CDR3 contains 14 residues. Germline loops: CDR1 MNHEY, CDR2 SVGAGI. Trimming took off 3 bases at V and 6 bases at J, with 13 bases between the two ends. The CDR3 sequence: CASSYPSSGDTQYF. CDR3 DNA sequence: TGTGCCAGCAGTTATCCGTCAAGCGGGGATACGCAGTATTTT.

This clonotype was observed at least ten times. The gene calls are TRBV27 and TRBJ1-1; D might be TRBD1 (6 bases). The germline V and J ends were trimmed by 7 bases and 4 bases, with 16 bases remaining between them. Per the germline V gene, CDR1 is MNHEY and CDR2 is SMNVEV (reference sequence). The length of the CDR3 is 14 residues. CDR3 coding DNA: TGTGCCAGCATTGACACAGGGCCGGGCACTGAAGCTTTCTTT. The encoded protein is CASIDTGPGTEAFF.

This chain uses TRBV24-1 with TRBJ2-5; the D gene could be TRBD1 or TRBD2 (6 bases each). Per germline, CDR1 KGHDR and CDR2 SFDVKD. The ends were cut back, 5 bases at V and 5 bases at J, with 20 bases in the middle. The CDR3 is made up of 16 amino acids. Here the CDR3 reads CATSGEGGLVGETQYF. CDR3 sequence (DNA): TGTGCCACCAGTGGAGAGGGGGGCCTAGTGGGGGAGACCCAGTACTTC.

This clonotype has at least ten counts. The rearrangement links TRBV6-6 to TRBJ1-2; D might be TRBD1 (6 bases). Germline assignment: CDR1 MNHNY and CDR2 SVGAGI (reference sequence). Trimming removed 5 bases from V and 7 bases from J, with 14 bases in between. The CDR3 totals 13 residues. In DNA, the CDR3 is TGTGCCAGCAGTCCCGACAGGATGCGTGGCTACACCTTC. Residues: CASSPDRMRGYTF.

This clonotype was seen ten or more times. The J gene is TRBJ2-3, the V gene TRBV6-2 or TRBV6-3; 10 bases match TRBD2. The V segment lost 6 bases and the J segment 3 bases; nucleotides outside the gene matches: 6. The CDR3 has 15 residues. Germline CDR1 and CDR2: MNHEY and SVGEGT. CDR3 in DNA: TGTGCCAGCAGCCCTGGACTAGCGGATACAGATACGCAGTATTTT. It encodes CASSPGLADTDTQYF.

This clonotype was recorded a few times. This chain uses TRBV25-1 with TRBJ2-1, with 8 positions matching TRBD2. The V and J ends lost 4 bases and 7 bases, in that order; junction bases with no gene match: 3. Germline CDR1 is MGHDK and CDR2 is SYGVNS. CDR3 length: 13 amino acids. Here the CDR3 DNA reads TGTGCCAGCAGTGGAGCGGGGGCGAATGAGCAGTTCTTC. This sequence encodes CASSGAGANEQFF.

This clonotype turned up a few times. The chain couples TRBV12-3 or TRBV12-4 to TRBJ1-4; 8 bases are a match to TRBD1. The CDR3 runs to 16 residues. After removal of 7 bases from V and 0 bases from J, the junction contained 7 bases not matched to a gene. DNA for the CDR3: TGTGCCAGCACCCCGGACAGGGAAGCAACTAATGAAAAACTGTTTTTT. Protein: CASTPDREATNEKLFF.

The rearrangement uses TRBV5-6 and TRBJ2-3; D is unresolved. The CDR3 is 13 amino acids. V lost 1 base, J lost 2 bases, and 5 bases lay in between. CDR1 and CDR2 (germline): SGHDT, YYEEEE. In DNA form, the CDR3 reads TGTGCCAGCAGCTTGTCGGTCACAGATACGCAGTATTTT. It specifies CASSLSVTDTQYF.

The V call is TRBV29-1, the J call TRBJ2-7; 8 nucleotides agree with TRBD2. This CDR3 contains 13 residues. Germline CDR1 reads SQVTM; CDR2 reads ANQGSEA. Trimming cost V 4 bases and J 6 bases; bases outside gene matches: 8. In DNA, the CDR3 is TGCAGCGTTGTATCCAGCGGGAGTTGCGAGCAGTACTTC. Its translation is CSVVSSGSCEQYF.

Written as DNA, the CDR3 is TGCAGTGCTAGGGAGGACTGGCTGAGGGTCGAGCAGTACTTC. It is translated as CSAREDWLRVEQYF. The chain combines TRBV20-1 with TRBJ2-7; TRBD2 is a possible D gene (5 bases). Germline CDR1 is DFQATT and CDR2 is SNEGSKA (reference sequence). The V end was cut by 3 bases, the J end by 6 bases, with 18 bases between. The CDR3 length is 14 residues.

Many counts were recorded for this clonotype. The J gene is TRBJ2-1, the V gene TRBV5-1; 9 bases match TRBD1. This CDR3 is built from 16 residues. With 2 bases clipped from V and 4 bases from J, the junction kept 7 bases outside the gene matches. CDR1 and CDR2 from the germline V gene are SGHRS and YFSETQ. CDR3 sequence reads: CASSLYRGRQYNEQFF. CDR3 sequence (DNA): TGCGCCAGCAGCTTATACAGGGGGCGTCAGTACAATGAGCAGTTCTTC.

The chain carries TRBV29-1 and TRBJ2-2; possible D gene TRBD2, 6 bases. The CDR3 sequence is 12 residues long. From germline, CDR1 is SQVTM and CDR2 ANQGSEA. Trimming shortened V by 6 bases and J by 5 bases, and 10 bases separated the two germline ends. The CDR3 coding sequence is TGCAGCGTGTGGGCGGGGACCGGGGAGCTGTTTTTT. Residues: CSVWAGTGELFF.